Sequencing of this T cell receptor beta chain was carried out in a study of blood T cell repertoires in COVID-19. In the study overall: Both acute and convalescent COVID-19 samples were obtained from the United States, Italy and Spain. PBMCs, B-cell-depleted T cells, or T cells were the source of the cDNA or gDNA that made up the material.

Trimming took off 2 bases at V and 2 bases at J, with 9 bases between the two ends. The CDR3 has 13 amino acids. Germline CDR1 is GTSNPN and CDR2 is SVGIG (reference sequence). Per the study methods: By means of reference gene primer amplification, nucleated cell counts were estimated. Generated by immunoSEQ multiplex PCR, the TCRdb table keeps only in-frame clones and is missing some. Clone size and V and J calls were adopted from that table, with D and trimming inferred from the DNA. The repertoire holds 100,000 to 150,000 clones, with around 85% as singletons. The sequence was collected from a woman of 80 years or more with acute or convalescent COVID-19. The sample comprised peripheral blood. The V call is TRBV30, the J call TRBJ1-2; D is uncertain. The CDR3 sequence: CAWSLGSNYGYTF. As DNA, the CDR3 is TGTGCCTGGAGTCTAGGCTCCAACTATGGCTACACCTTC.